This TCR beta chain was sequenced for a study of cytomegalovirus exposure and HLA in healthy donors. Whole-study findings and limits: It was taken for granted in presence/absence analyses that sequencing depth across donors was roughly uniform. Earlier results showed most TCR beta V segments being productive about 87% or about 30% of the time.

The CDR3 is 13 amino acids. V was clipped by 5 bases and J by 6 bases, with 13 bases between them. The germline gives CDR1 SEHNR, CDR2 FQNEAQ (reference sequence). The PCR had 60 Vbeta and 13 Jbeta primers. The protocol was immunoSEQ multiplex PCR, while the TCRdb copy is restricted to in-frame clones and leaves out a portion. The sample holds some 140,000 clones, more than 60% seen once. In the case of this clone: Its specificity is unknown.

Unrecorded immune exposures were likely, despite nominal health at sampling. The receptor's source is a woman aged 40-49 years in good health and CMV-seronegative. The specimen was PBMCs. This chain connects TRBV7-9 to TRBJ1-2, with D unclear. CDR3 nucleotide sequence: TGTGCCAGCAGCAAGCAACAGCAAGATGGCTACACCTTC. Amino acid sequence: CASSKQQQDGYTF.